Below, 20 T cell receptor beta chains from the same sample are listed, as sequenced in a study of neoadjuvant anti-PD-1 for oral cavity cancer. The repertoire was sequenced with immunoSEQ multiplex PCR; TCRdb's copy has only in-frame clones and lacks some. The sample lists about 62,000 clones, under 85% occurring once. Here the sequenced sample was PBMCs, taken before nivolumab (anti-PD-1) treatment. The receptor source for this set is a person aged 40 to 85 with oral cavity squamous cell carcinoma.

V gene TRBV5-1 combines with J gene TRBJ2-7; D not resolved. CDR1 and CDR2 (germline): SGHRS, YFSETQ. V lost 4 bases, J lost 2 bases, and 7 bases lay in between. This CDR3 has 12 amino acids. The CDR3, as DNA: TGCGCCAGCAGCCCGGGTACCTACGAGCAGTACTTC. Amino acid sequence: CASSPGTYEQYF.

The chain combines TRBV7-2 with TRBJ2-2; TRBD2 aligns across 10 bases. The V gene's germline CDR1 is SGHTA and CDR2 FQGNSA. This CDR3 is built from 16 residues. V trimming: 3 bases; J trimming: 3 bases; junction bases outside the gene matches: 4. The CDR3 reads CASSFGTSVYTGELFF. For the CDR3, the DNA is TGTGCCAGCAGCTTCGGGACTAGCGTATACACCGGGGAGCTGTTTTTT.

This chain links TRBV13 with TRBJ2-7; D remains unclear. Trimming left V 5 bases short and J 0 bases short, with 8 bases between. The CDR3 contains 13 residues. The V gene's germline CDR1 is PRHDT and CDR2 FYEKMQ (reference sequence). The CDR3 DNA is TGTGCCAGCAGCGCTACCAGCTCCTACGAGCAGTACTTC. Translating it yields CASSATSSYEQYF.

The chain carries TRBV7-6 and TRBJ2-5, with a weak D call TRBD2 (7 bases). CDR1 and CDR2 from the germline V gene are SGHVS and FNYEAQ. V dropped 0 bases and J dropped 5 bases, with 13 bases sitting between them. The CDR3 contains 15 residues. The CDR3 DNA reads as TGTGCCAGCAGCTTAGCGGGGGGGCCGGGTGAGACCCAGTACTTC. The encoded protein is CASSLAGGPGETQYF.

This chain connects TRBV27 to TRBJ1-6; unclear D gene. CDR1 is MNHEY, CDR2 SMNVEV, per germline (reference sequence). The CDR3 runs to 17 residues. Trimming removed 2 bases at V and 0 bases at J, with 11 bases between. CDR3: CASSLMAPSSYNSPLHF. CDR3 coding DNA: TGTGCCAGCAGTTTAATGGCGCCGAGCTCCTATAATTCACCCCTCCACTTT.

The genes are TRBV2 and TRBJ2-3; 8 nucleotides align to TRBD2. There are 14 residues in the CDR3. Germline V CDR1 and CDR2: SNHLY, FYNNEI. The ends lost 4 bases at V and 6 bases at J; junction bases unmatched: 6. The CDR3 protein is CASSANGGEDTQYF. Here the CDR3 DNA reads TGTGCCAGCAGTGCGAACGGGGGGGAGGATACGCAGTATTTT. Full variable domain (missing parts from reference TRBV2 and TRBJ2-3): EPEVTQTPSHQVTQMGQEVILRCVPISNHLYFYWYRQILGQKVEFLVSFYNNEISEKSEIFDDQFSVERPDGSNFTLKIRSTKLEDSAMYFCASSANGGEDTQYFGPGTRLTVL.

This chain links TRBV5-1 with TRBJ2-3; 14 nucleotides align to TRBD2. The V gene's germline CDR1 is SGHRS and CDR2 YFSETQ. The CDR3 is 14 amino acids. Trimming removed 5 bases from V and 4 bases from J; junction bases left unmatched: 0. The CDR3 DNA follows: TGCGCCAGCAGGGGACTAGCGGGAGCAGATACGCAGTATTTT. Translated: CASRGLAGADTQYF.

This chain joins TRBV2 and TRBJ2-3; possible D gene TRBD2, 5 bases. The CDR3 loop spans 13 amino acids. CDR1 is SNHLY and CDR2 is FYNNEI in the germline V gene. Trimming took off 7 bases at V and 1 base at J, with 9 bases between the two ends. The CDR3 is CASKERRTDTQYF. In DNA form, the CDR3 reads TGTGCCAGCAAGGAGCGGCGCACAGATACGCAGTATTTT.

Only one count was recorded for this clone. In DNA form, the CDR3 reads TGTGCCAGCAGCCCTGATTACAATGAGCAGTTCTTC. Its translation is CASSPDYNEQFF. The chain couples TRBV5-4 to TRBJ2-1; D is uncertain. CDR1 and CDR2 (germline): SGHNT, YYREEE (reference sequence). This CDR3 is built from 12 residues. The V gene lost 4 bases and the J gene lost 4 bases, with 6 bases spanning the gap.

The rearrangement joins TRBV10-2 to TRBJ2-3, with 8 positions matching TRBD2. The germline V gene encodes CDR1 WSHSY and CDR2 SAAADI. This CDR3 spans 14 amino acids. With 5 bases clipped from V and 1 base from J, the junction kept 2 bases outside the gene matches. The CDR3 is CASSPLAGTDTQYF. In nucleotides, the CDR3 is TGCGCCAGCAGTCCACTAGCGGGCACAGATACGCAGTATTTT.

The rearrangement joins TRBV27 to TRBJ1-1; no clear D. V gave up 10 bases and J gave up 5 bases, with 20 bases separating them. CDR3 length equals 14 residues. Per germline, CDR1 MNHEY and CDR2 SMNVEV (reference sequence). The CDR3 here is CATMGVRPATEAFF. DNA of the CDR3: TGTGCCACCATGGGAGTCCGCCCGGCGACTGAAGCTTTCTTT.

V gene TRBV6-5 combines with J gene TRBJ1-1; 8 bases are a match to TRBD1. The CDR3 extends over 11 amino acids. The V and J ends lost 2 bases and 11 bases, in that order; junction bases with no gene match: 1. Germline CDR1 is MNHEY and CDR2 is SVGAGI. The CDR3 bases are TGTGCCAGCAGTTACCCAGGGGGCGCTTTCTTT. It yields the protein CASSYPGGAFF.

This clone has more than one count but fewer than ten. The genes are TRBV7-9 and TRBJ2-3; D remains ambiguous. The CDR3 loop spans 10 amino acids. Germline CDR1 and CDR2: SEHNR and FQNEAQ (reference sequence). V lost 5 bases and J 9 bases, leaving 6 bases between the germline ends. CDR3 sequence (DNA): TGTGCCAGCAGCCTCAACACGCAGTATTTT. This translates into CASSLNTQYF.

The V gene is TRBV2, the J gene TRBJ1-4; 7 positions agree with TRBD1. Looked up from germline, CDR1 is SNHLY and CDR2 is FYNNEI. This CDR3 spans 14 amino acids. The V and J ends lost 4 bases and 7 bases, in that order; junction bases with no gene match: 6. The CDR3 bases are TGTGCCAGCAGTGGACAGGGCATCGGTGAAAAACTGTTTTTT. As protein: CASSGQGIGEKLFF.

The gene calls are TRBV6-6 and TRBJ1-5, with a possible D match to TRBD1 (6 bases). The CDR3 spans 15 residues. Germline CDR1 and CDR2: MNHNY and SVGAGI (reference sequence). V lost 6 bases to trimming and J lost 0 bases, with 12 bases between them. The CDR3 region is CASRVQGNSNQPQHF. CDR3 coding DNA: TGTGCCAGCAGGGTCCAGGGGAATAGCAATCAGCCCCAGCATTTT.

In DNA, the CDR3 is TGTGCCAGCAGCTTAGTAGCTGGGGCCAACGTCCTGACTTTC. This translates into CASSLVAGANVLTF. V and J are TRBV13 and TRBJ2-6; D gene ambiguous. Trimming removed 1 base from V and 2 bases from J, with 3 bases in between. This CDR3 region has 14 residues. In germline, CDR1 is PRHDT, CDR2 FYEKMQ (reference sequence).

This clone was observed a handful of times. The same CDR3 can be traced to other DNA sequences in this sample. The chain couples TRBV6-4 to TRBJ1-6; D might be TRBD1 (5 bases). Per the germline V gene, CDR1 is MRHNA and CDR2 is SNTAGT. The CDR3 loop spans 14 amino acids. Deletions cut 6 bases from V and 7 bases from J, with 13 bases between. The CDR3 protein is CASSVSPGNSPLHF. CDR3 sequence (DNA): TGTGCCAGCAGCGTCAGTCCAGGGAATTCACCCCTCCACTTT.

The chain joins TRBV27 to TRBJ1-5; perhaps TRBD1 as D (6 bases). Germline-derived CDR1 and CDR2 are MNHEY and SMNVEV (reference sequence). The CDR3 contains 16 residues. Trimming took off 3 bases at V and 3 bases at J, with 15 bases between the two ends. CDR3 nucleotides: TGTGCCAGCAGTTTCAAGAGGGGGGCGGTCAATCAGCCCCAGCATTTT. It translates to CASSFKRGAVNQPQHF.

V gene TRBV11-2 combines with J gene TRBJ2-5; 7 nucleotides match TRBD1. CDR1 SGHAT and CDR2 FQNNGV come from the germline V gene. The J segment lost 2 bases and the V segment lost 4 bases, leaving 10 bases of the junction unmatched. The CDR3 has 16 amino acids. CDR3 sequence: CASSSVQGTAQETQYF. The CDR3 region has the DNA TGTGCCAGCAGCTCAGTACAAGGGACAGCACAAGAGACCCAGTACTTC.

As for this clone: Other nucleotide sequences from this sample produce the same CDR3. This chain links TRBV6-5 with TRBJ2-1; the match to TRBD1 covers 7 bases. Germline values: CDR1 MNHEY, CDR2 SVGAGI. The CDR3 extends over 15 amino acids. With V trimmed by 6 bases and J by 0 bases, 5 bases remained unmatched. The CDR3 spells CASSSDRSSYNEQFF. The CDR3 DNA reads TGTGCCAGCAGCTCGGACAGGAGCTCCTACAATGAGCAGTTCTTC.